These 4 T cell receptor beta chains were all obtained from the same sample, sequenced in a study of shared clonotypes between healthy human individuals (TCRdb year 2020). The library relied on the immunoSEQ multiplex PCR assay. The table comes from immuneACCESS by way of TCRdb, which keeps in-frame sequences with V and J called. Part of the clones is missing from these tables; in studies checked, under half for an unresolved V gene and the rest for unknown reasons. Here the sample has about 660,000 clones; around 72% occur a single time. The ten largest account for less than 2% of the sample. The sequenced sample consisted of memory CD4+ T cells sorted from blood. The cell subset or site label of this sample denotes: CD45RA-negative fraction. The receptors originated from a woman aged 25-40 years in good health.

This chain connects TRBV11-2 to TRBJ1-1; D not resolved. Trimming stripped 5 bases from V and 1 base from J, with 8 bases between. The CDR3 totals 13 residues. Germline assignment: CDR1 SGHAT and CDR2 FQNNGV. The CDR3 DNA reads TGTGCCAGCAGCCGAGCAGAGAACACTGAAGCTTTCTTT. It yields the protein CASSRAENTEAFF.

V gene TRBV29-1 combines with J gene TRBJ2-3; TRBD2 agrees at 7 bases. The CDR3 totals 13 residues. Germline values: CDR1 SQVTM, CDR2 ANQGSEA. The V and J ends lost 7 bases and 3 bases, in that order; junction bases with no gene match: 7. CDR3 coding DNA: TGCAGCGGTACTAGCGTTAAAACAGATACGCAGTATTTT. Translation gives CSGTSVKTDTQYF.

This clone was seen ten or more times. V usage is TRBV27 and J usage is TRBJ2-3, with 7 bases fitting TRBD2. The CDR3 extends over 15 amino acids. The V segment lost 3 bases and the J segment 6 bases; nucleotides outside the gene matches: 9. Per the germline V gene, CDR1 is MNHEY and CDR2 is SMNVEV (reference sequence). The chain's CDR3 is CASSFMVAGTDTQYF. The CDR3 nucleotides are TGTGCCAGCAGTTTTATGGTAGCGGGTACGGATACGCAGTATTTT.

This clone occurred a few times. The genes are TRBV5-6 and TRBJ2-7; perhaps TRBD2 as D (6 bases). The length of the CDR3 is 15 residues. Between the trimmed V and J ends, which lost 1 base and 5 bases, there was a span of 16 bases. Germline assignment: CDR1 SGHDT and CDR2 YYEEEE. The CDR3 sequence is CASSLFLLEGDEQYF. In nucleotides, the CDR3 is TGTGCCAGCAGCTTGTTTCTTTTGGAGGGCGACGAGCAGTACTTC.